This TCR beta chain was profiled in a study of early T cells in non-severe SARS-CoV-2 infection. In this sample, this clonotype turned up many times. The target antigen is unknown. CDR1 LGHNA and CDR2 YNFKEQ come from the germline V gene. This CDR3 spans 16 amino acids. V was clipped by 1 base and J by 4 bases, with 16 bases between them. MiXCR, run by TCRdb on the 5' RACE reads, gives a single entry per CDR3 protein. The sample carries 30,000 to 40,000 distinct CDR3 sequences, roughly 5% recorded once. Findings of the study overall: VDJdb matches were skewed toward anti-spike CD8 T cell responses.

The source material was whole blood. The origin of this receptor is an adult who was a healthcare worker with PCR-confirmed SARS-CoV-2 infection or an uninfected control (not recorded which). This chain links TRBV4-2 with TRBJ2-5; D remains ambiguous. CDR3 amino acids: CASSQVQSAGIETQYF. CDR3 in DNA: TGTGCCAGCAGCCAAGTGCAATCCGCTGGGATAGAGACCCAGTACTTC.